The 25 T cell receptor beta chains given below trace back to one sample, sequenced in a study of blood T cell repertoires in COVID-19. Produced via immunoSEQ multiplex PCR; TCRdb's table is partial and in-frame only. The profile shows roughly 84,000 clones, 60% to 80% of them singletons. Sequences were obtained from peripheral blood. These TCRs come from a woman in her forties or fifties with acute or convalescent COVID-19.

The CDR3 sequence is CASSVDIGRTEAFF. CDR3 nucleotides: TGTGCCAGCAGCGTGGACATAGGTAGGACTGAAGCTTTCTTT. This chain links TRBV9 with TRBJ1-1; TRBD1 might be the D (5 bases). The germline V gene encodes CDR1 SGDLS and CDR2 YYNGEE. The CDR3 sequence is 14 residues long. The V gene lost 2 bases and the J gene lost 5 bases, with 13 bases spanning the gap.

V gene TRBV5-1 combines with J gene TRBJ2-7; possibly TRBD2 for D (6 bases). The CDR3 is 13 amino acids. CDR1 SGHRS and CDR2 YFSETQ come from the germline V gene. Trimming pared 3 bases from V and 4 bases from J, leaving 11 bases between. Here the CDR3 DNA reads TGCGCCAGCAGCTCGGGGGATCGGTACGAGCAGTACTTC. Protein: CASSSGDRYEQYF.

The rearrangement uses TRBV2 and TRBJ1-6, with TRBD1 matching 10 bases. The V gene end was trimmed by 6 bases and the J gene end by 3 bases; junction bases not matched to a gene: 5. The CDR3 runs to 16 residues. CDR1 is SNHLY and CDR2 is FYNNEI in the germline V gene. CDR3 loop: CASRLDRGIYNSPLHF. The CDR3 nucleotides read TGTGCCAGCAGGTTGGACAGGGGGATCTATAATTCACCCCTCCACTTT.

The J gene is TRBJ1-6, the V gene TRBV19; the D gene is possibly TRBD1 (6 bases). V gave up 2 bases and J gave up 6 bases, with 8 bases separating them. There are 14 residues in the CDR3. The germline V gene encodes CDR1 LNHDA and CDR2 SQIVND (reference sequence). CDR3: CASSIQGSNSPLHF. DNA for the CDR3: TGTGCCAGTAGTATACAGGGGTCTAATTCACCCCTCCACTTT.

The rearrangement uses TRBV6-1 and TRBJ1-3; D is perhaps TRBD1 (5 bases). Germline CDR1 MNHNS, CDR2 SASEGT. The germline V and J ends were trimmed by 2 bases and 5 bases, with 10 bases remaining between them. This CDR3 contains 14 residues. The CDR3 sequence is CASSERQGRNTIYF. The CDR3 coding sequence is TGTGCCAGCAGTGAAAGGCAGGGAAGAAACACCATATATTTT.

This clone was observed a handful of times. The V and J genes are TRBV29-1 and TRBJ1-5; TRBD1 might be the D (5 bases). The CDR3 has 13 residues. CDR1 SQVTM and CDR2 ANQGSEA come from the germline V gene. V dropped 4 bases and J dropped 9 bases, with 16 bases sitting between them. The CDR3 DNA sequence: TGCAGCGTTGGGAGCGGAGGGACGGGGCCCCAGCATTTT. Protein sequence: CSVGSGGTGPQHF.

There are a few counts of this clone. V and J are TRBV3-1 (or the pseudogene TRBV3-2) and TRBJ1-2, with TRBD1 matching over 7 bases. The CDR3 has 15 residues. Looked up from germline, CDR1 is LGHDT and CDR2 is YNNKEL (reference sequence). J was trimmed by 7 bases and V by 4 bases; bases with no gene match: 12. The CDR3 DNA is TGTGCCAGCAGCCGATCATTGGCAGGGGGTAGTGGCTACACCTTC. Its protein is CASSRSLAGGSGYTF.

This chain uses TRBV30 with TRBJ1-4; 8 nucleotides agree with TRBD1. This CDR3 has 15 residues. CDR1 and CDR2 (germline): GTSNPN, SVGIG (reference sequence). J gave up 3 bases and V 2 bases, and 5 bases lay outside the gene matches. The CDR3 coding sequence is TGTGCCTGGAGTTGGGGACAGGCTGCTAATGAAAAACTGTTTTTT. This translates into CAWSWGQAANEKLFF.

The V call is TRBV7-8, the J call TRBJ2-2; D is perhaps TRBD1 (6 bases). The CDR3 covers 14 residues. The V gene's germline CDR1 is SGHVS and CDR2 FQNEAQ. Trimming took off 6 bases at V and 2 bases at J, with 10 bases between the two ends. This CDR3 is CASRPGANTGELFF. The CDR3 region has the DNA TGTGCCAGCAGACCAGGGGCCAACACCGGGGAGCTGTTTTTT.

V gene TRBV28 combines with J gene TRBJ1-3; weak D call: TRBD1 (6 bases). V was cut by 6 bases and J by 0 bases, with 12 bases left in between. The CDR3 is 15 residues long. From germline, CDR1 is MDHEN and CDR2 SYDVKM. CDR3 in amino acids: CASRPQGNSGNTIYF. CDR3 nucleotides: TGTGCCAGCAGGCCACAGGGAAACTCTGGAAACACCATATATTTT.

This clone has only one observation. V gene TRBV18 combines with J gene TRBJ2-5; no definite D call. The germline V gene has CDR1 KGHSH and CDR2 LQKENI. Trimming took off 0 bases at V and 2 bases at J, with 7 bases between the two ends. This CDR3 spans 14 amino acids. The CDR3 reads CASSPPSLQETQYF. The DNA of the CDR3 is TGTGCCAGCTCACCACCGAGTCTGCAAGAGACCCAGTACTTC.

This sequence joins TRBV2 and TRBJ1-2; no clear D gene. The CDR3 consists of 12 residues. V lost 6 bases, J lost 1 base, and 6 bases lay in between. In germline, CDR1 is SNHLY, CDR2 FYNNEI. In DNA form, the CDR3 reads TGTGCCAGCAGGGGAGATAACTATGGCTACACCTTC. Its protein product is CASRGDNYGYTF.

Only a few counts were recorded for this clone. The CDR3 DNA reads as TGTGCCAGCAGCTTAGAAGGGGGTTTGGACTATGGCTACACCTTC. Protein: CASSLEGGLDYGYTF. This chain connects TRBV7-2 to TRBJ1-2, with D possibly matching TRBD1 (6 bases). The CDR3 is made up of 15 amino acids. V gave up 1 base and J gave up 3 bases, with 12 bases separating them. Germline lookup yields CDR1 SGHTA and CDR2 FQGNSA. The complete variable domain, with remaining parts taken from reference TRBV7-2 and TRBJ1-2, reads GAGVSQSPSNKVTEKGKDVELRCDPISGHTALYWYRQSLGQGLEFLIYFQGNSAPDKSGLPSDRFSAERTGGSVSTLTIQRTQQEDSAVYLCASSLEGGLDYGYTFGSGTRLTVV.

The chain combines TRBV18 with TRBJ2-5; D uncertain. Germline assignment: CDR1 KGHSH and CDR2 LQKENI. V lost 2 bases and J lost 4, with 8 bases in between. This CDR3 region has 13 residues. CDR3 DNA sequence: TGTGCCAGCTCACCAGGAGCCGGAGAGACCCAGTACTTC. It is translated as CASSPGAGETQYF. Filled out from reference TRBV18 and TRBJ2-5, the complete variable domain reads NAGVMQNPRHLVRRRGQEARLRCSPMKGHSHVYWYRQLPEEGLKFMVYLQKENIIDESGMPKERFSAEFPKEGPSILRIQQVVRGDSAAYFCASSPGAGETQYFGPGTRLLVL.

This chain links TRBV7-9 with TRBJ2-1; tentatively, D is TRBD1 (6 bases). The CDR3 is 15 residues long. Per the germline V gene, CDR1 is SEHNR and CDR2 is FQNEAQ (reference sequence). Trimming stripped 1 base from V and 5 bases from J, with 12 bases between. CDR3 amino acids: CASSLGQGTDNEQFF. The CDR3 region has the DNA TGTGCCAGCAGCTTAGGGCAGGGGACCGACAATGAGCAGTTCTTC. Together with reference TRBV7-9 and TRBJ2-1, the CDR3 gives the full variable domain: DTGVSQNPRHKITKRGQNVTFRCDPISEHNRLYWYRQTLGQGPEFLTYFQNEAQLEKSRLLSDRFSAERPKGSFSTLEIQRTEQGDSAMYLCASSLGQGTDNEQFFGPGTRLTVL.

The chain joins TRBV5-1 to TRBJ1-1; 7 nucleotides align to TRBD1. The J segment lost 4 bases and the V segment lost 4 bases, leaving 7 bases of the junction unmatched. Germline V gene lookup returns CDR1 SGHRS and CDR2 YFSETQ. This CDR3 is 14 amino acids long. The DNA of the CDR3 is TGCGCCAGCAGCGTAGACAGGGCCGGCACTGAAGCTTTCTTT. Translated: CASSVDRAGTEAFF.

The chain joins TRBV28 to TRBJ2-1; 10 bases align to TRBD1. V shed 5 bases, J shed 9 bases, and the junction held 10 bases outside the gene matches. Germline V CDR1 and CDR2: MDHEN, SYDVKM. CDR3 length equals 15 residues. The CDR3 DNA reads as TGTGCCAGCAGTACCCTGGGACAGGGGAAGTCTGAGCAGTTCTTC. Translated, it gives CASSTLGQGKSEQFF. Full variable domain (rest looked up from reference TRBV28 and TRBJ2-1): DVKVTQSSRYLVKRTGEKVFLECVQDMDHENMFWYRQDPGLGLRLIYFSYDVKMKEKGDIPEGYSVSREKKERFSLILESASTNQTSMYLCASSTLGQGKSEQFFGPGTRLTVL.

This sequence joins TRBV3-1 (or the pseudogene TRBV3-2) and TRBJ2-2; the D gene is possibly TRBD1 (5 bases). The germline V and J ends were trimmed by 0 bases and 5 bases, with 16 bases remaining between them. Germline CDR1 LGHDT, CDR2 YNNKEL (reference sequence). There are 17 residues in the CDR3. CDR3 loop: CASSQDPAGSITGELFF. The DNA of the CDR3 is TGTGCCAGCAGCCAAGATCCTGCAGGGTCAATTACCGGGGAGCTGTTTTTT.

The chain combines TRBV6-5 with TRBJ1-5, with D uncertain. Germline V gene data show CDR1 as MNHEY and CDR2 as SVGAGI. This CDR3 is 13 amino acids long. The germline V and J ends were trimmed by 2 bases and 3 bases, with 5 bases remaining between them. CDR3 in amino acids: CASSYGPNQPQHF. CDR3 coding DNA: TGTGCCAGCAGTTACGGGCCCAATCAGCCCCAGCATTTT.

The chain recombines TRBV28 with TRBJ2-1; 14 nucleotides match TRBD2. Per germline, CDR1 MDHEN and CDR2 SYDVKM. CDR3 size: 19 residues. V trimming: 4 bases; J trimming: 0 bases; junction bases outside the gene matches: 8. CDR3 sequence: CASSSGTSGGHVSYNEQFF. Written as DNA, the CDR3 is TGTGCCAGCAGTTCCGGGACTAGCGGGGGCCATGTCTCCTACAATGAGCAGTTCTTC.

The gene calls are TRBV11-3 and TRBJ2-1, with 11 nucleotides matching TRBD2. The CDR3 spans 16 residues. Germline CDR1 and CDR2: SGHNT and YENEEA. V lost 1 base, J lost 5 bases, and 4 bases stayed unmatched. The CDR3 here is CASSLGLAGGHNEQFF. CDR3 in DNA: TGTGCCAGCAGCTTAGGGCTAGCGGGAGGACACAATGAGCAGTTCTTC.

V usage is TRBV19 and J usage is TRBJ2-1, with D uncertain. This CDR3 is 13 amino acids long. The germline CDR1 and CDR2 sequences are LNHDA and SQIVND (reference sequence). Trimming pared 6 bases from V and 5 bases from J, leaving 11 bases between. The CDR3, as DNA: TGTGCCAGTAGGACAAGGAATGACAATGAGCAGTTCTTC. Protein: CASRTRNDNEQFF.

The chain employs TRBV7-2 and TRBJ1-4; 9 positions match TRBD1. The CDR3 extends over 15 amino acids. V lost 2 bases and J lost 6; bases outside the gene matches: 4. Per the germline V gene, CDR1 is SGHTA and CDR2 is FQGNSA. The CDR3 protein is CASSLWGQGDEKLFF. The CDR3 nucleotides read TGTGCCAGCAGCTTATGGGGACAGGGAGATGAAAAACTGTTTTTT.

The chain employs TRBV3-1 (or the pseudogene TRBV3-2) and TRBJ2-7; the match to TRBD1 covers 10 bases. With V trimmed by 4 bases and J by 7 bases, 16 bases remained unmatched. The germline gives CDR1 LGHDT, CDR2 YNNKEL (reference sequence). The CDR3 has 17 amino acids. DNA for the CDR3: TGTGCCAGCAGCCCAAGGGGAACCGGGACAGGGGACCGGGAGCAGTACTTC. Its translation: CASSPRGTGTGDREQYF.

This clone was picked up one time. The chain combines TRBV7-9 with TRBJ1-2; TRBD1 agrees at 7 bases. With V trimmed by 7 bases and J by 4 bases, 9 bases remained unmatched. The CDR3 totals 14 residues. Germline V lookup: CDR1 SEHNR, CDR2 FQNEAQ (reference sequence). CDR3 DNA: TGTGCCAGCACAGGGGGTGCTCTGAGCTATGGCTACACCTTC. Residues: CASTGGALSYGYTF.